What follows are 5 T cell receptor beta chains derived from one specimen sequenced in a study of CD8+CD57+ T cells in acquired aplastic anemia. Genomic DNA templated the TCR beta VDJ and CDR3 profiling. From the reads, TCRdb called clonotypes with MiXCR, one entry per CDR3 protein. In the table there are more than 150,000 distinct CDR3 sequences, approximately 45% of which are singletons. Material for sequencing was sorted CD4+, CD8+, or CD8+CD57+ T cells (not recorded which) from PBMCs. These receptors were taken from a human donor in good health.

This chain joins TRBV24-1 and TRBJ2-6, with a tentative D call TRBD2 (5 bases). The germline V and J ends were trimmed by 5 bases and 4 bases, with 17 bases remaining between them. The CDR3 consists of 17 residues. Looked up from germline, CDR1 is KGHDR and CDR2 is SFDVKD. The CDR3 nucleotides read TGTGCCACCAGTGGAGGGAGCAGAGGTCAAGGGGCCAACGTCCTGACTTTC. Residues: CATSGGSRGQGANVLTF.

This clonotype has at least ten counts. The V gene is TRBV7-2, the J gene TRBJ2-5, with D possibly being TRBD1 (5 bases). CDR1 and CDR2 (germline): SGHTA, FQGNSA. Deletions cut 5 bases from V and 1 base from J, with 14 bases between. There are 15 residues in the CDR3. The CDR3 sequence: CASSPGLYIQETQYF. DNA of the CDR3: TGTGCCAGCAGCCCAGGGCTGTACATCCAAGAGACCCAGTACTTC.

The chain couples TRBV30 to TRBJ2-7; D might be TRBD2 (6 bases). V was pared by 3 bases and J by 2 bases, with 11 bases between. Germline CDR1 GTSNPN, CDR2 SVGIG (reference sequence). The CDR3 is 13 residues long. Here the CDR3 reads CAWREGLTYEQYF. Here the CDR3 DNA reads TGTGCCTGGAGAGAGGGACTCACCTACGAGCAGTACTTC.

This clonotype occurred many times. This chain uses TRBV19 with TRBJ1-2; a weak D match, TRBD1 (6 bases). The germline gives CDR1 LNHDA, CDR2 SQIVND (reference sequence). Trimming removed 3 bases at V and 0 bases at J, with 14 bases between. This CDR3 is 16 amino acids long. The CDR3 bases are TGTGCCAGTAGTATCCGACAGGAGACGGCTAACTATGGCTACACCTTC. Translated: CASSIRQETANYGYTF.

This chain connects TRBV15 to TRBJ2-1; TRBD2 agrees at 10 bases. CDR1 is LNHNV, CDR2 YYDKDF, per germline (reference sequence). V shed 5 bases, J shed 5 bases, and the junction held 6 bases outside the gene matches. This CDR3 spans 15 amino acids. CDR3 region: CATSLSGRINNEQFF. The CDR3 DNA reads TGTGCCACCAGCCTTAGCGGGAGGATCAACAATGAGCAGTTCTTC.